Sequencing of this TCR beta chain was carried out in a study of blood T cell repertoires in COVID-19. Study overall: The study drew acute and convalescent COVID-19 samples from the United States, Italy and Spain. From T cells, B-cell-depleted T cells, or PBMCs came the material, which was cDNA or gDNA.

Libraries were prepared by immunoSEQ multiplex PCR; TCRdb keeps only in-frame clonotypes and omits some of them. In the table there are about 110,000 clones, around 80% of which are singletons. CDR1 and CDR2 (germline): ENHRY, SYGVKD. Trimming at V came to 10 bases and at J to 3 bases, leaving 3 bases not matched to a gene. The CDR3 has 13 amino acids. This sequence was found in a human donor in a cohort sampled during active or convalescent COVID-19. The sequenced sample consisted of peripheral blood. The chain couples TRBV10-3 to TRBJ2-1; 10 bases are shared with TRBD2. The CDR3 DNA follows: TGTGCCACCGCTAGCGGGGGCTACAATGAGCAGTTCTTC. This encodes CATASGGYNEQFF.